This T cell receptor (beta chain) was documented in a study of cytomegalovirus exposure and HLA in healthy donors. Study overall: It was reported in a later analysis that the 100 to 150 validation repertoires used the same platform as the 550 to 850 first-cohort repertoires.

Clones were sequenced by immunoSEQ multiplex PCR, and TCRdb holds only the in-frame ones, with some missing. The sample has 97,000 or so clones, roughly 87% seen once. Study findings and constraints: Some TCR beta chains (roughly 150 of them) were listed as cytomegalovirus-associated.

As for this clone: Its antigen is as yet unknown.

Trimming took off 0 bases at V and 4 bases at J, with 14 bases between the two ends. Germline loops: CDR1 SGHRS, CDR2 YFSETQ. The CDR3 has 16 amino acids. The V gene is TRBV5-1, the J gene TRBJ2-4; a possible D gene is TRBD1 (5 bases). This TCR came from a man younger than 30 in good health and CMV-seropositive. Sequencing was performed on PBMCs. CDR3 bases: TGCGCCAGCAGCTTGGACGTTGGTCAGGGTAAAAACATTCAGTACTTC. Its translation: CASSLDVGQGKNIQYF.